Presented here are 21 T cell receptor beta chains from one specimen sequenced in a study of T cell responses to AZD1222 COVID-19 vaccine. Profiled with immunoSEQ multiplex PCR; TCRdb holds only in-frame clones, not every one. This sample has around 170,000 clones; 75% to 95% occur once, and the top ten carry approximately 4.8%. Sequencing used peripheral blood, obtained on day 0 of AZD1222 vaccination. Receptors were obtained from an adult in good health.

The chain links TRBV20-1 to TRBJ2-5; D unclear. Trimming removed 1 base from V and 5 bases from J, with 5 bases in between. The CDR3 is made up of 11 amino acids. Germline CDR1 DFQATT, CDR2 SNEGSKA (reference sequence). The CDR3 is CSARVGETQYF. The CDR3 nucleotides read TGCAGTGCTAGAGTAGGGGAGACCCAGTACTTC.

The chain's CDR3 is CASNKNRGITEAFF. The CDR3, as DNA: TGTGCCAGCAATAAAAACAGGGGTATCACTGAAGCTTTCTTT. The chain is built from TRBV28 and TRBJ1-1, with 7 bases fitting TRBD1. Germline V gene lookup returns CDR1 MDHEN and CDR2 SYDVKM. The junction had 9 bases not matched to a gene; V was cut back by 7 bases and J by 4 bases. The CDR3 extends over 14 amino acids.

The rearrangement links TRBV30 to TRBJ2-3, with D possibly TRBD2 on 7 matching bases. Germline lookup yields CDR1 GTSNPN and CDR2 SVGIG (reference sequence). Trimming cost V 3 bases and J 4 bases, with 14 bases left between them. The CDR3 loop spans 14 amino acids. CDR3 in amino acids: CAWSRGGAPDTQYF. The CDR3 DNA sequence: TGTGCCTGGAGCCGAGGGGGGGCCCCAGATACGCAGTATTTT.

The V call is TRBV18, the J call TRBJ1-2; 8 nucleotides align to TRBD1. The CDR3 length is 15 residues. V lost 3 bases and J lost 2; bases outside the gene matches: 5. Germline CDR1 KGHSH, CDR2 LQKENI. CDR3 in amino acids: CASSPGQGYNYGYTF. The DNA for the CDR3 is TGTGCCAGCTCACCTGGACAGGGTTACAACTATGGCTACACCTTC. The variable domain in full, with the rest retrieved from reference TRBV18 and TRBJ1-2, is NAGVMQNPRHLVRRRGQEARLRCSPMKGHSHVYWYRQLPEEGLKFMVYLQKENIIDESGMPKERFSAEFPKEGPSILRIQQVVRGDSAAYFCASSPGQGYNYGYTFGSGTRLTVV.

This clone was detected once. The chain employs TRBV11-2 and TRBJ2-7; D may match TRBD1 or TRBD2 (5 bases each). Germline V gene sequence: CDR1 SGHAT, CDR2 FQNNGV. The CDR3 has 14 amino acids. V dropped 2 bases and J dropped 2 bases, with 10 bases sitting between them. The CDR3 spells CASSLRVGAYEQYF. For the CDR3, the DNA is TGTGCCAGCAGCTTACGTGTGGGGGCCTACGAGCAGTACTTC.

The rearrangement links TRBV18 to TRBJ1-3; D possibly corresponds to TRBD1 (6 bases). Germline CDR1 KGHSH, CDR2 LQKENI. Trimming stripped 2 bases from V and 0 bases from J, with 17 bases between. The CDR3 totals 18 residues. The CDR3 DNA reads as TGTGCCAGCTCACCATCGTCCCCCACAGGGTACTCTGGAAACACCATATATTTT. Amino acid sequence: CASSPSSPTGYSGNTIYF.

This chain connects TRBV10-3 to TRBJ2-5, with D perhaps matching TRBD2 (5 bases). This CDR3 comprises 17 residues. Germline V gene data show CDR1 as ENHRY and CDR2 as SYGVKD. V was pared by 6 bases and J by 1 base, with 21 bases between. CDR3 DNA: TGTGCCATCAGCGAGGGTCTGATTAGCAGCGGCCAAGAGACCCAGTACTTC. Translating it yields CAISEGLISSGQETQYF.

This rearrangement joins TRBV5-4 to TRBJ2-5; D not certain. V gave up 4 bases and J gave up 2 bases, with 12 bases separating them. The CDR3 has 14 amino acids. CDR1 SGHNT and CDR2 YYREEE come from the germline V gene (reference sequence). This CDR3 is CASSPASSQETQYF. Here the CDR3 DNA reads TGTGCCAGCAGCCCGGCGTCCTCACAAGAGACCCAGTACTTC.

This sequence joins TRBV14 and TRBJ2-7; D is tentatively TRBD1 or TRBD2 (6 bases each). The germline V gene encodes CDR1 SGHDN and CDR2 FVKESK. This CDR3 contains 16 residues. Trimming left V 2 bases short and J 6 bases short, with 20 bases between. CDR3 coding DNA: TGTGCCAGCAGCCAACTAGGGGGGCAGGGCACGAGCGAGCAGTACTTC. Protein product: CASSQLGGQGTSEQYF.

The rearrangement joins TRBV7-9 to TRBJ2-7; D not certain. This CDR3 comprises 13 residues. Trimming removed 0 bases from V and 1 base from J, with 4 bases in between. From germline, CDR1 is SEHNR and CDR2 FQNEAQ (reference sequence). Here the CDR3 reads CASSLAVSYEQYF. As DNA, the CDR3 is TGTGCCAGCAGCTTAGCTGTTTCCTACGAGCAGTACTTC.

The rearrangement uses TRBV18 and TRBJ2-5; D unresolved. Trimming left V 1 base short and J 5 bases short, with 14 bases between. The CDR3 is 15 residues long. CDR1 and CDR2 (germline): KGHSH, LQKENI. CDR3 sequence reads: CASSPLSGWVETQYF. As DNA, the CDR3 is TGTGCCAGCTCACCACTCTCTGGTTGGGTCGAGACCCAGTACTTC.

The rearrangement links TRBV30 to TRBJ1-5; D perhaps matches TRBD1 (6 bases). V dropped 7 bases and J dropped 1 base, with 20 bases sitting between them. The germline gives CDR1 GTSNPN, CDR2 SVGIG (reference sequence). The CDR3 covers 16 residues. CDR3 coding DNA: TGTGCCTTGAAACCCGGGGGGGCAGGGAGCAATCAGCCCCAGCATTTT. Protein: CALKPGGAGSNQPQHF.

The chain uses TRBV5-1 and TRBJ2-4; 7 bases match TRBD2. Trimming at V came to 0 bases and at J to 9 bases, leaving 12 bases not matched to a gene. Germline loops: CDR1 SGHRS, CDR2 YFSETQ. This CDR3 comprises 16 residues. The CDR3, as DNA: TGCGCCAGCAGCTTGGAAAGCGGGATATGGAGAGGCATTCAGTACTTC. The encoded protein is CASSLESGIWRGIQYF.

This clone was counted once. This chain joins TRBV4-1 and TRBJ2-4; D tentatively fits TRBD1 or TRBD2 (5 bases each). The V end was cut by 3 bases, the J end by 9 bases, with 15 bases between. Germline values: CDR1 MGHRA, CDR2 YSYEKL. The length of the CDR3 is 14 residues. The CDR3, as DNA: TGCGCCAGCAGCCACCCAGGGAGTCCCCCCATTCAGTACTTC. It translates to CASSHPGSPPIQYF.

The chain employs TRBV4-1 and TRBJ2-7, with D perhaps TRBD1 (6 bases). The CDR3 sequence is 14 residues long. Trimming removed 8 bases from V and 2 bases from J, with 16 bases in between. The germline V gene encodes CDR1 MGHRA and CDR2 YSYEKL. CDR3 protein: CASGPDRVPYEQYF. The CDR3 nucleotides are TGCGCCAGCGGCCCGGACAGAGTACCCTACGAGCAGTACTTC.

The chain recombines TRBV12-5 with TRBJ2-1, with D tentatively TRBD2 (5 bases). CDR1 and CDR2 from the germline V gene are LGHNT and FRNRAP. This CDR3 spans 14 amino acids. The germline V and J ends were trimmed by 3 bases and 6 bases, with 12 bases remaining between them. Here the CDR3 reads CASGFRRASNEQFF. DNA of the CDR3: TGTGCTAGTGGTTTCCGGCGGGCGAGCAATGAGCAGTTCTTC.

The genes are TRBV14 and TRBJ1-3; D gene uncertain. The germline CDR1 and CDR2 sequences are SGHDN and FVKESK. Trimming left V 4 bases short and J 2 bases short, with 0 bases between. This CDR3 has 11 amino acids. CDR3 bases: TGTGCCAGCAGCCCTGGAAACACCATATATTTT. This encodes CASSPGNTIYF.

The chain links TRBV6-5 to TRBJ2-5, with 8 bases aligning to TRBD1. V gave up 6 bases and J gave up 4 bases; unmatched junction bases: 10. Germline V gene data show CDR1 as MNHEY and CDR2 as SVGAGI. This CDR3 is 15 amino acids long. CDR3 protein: CASRPLGGQGETQYF. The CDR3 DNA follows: TGTGCCAGCAGACCCCTCGGTGGACAGGGAGAGACCCAGTACTTC.

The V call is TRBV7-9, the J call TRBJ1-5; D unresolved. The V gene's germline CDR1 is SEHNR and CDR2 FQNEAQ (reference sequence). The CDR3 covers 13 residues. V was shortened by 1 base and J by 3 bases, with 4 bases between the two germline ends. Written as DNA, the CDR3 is TGTGCCAGCAGCTTAGGGGCCAATCAGCCCCAGCATTTT. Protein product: CASSLGANQPQHF.

The CDR3 spells CASSPYYGYTF. The DNA of the CDR3 is TGTGCCAGCAGCCCTTACTATGGCTACACCTTC. The chain uses TRBV12-3 or TRBV12-4 and TRBJ1-2; the D is unclear. CDR3 length: 11 amino acids. Trimming took 6 bases from V and 3 from J, leaving 5 bases between them.

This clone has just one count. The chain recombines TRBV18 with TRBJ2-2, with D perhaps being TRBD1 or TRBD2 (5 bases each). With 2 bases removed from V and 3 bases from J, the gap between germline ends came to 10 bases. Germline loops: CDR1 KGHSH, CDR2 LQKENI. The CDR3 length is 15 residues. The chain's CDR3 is CASSPRQGDTGELFF. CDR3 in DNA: TGTGCCAGCTCACCAAGGCAGGGAGACACCGGGGAGCTGTTTTTT.